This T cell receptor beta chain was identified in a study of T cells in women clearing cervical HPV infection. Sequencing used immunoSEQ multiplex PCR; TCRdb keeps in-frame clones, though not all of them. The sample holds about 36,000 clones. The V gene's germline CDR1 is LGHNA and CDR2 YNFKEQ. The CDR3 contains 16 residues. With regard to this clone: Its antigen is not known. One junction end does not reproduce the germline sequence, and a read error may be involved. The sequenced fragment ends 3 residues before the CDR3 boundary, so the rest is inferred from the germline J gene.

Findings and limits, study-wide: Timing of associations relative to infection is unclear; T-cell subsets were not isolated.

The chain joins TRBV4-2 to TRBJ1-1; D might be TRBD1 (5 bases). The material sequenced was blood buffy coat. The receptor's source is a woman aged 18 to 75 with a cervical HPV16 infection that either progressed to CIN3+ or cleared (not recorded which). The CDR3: CASSQDFFSGDTEAFF. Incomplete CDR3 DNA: TGCGCCAGCAGCCAAGATTTTTTCTCGGGGGACACTGAA.